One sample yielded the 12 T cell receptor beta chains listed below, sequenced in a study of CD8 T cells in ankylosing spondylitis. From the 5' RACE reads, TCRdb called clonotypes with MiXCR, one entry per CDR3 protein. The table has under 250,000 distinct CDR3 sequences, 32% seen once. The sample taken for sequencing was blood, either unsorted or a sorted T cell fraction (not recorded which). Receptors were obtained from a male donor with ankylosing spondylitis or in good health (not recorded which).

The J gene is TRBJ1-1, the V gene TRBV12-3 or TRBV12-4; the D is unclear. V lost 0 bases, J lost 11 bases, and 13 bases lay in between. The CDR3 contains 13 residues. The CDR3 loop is CASSLASDSGAFF. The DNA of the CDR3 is TGTGCCAGCAGTTTAGCGTCCGATTCTGGGGCTTTCTTT.

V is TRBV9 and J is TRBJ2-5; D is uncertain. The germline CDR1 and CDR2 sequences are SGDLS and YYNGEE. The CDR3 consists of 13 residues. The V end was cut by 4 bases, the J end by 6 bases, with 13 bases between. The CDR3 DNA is TGTGCCAGCAGCCGGGCCCAAGGGAAGACCCAGTACTTC. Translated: CASSRAQGKTQYF.

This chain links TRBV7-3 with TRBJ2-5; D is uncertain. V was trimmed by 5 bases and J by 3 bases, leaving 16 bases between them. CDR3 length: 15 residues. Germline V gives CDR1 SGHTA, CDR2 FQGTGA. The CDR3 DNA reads TGTGCCAGCAGCCCGGGTCTAGGACGGGAAGAGACCCAGTACTTC. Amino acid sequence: CASSPGLGREETQYF.

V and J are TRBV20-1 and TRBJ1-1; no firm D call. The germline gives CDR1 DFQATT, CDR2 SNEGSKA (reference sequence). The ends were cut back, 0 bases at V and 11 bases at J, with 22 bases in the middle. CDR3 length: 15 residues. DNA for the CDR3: TGCAGTGCTAGAGATTCGGCGGGATCTCTCCAATATGCTTTCTTT. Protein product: CSARDSAGSLQYAFF.

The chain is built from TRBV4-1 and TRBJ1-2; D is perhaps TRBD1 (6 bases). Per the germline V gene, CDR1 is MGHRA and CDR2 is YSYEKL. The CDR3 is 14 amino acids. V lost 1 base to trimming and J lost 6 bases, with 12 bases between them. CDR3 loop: CASSQAGDINGYTF. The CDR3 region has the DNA TGCGCCAGCAGCCAAGCAGGGGATATCAATGGCTACACCTTC.

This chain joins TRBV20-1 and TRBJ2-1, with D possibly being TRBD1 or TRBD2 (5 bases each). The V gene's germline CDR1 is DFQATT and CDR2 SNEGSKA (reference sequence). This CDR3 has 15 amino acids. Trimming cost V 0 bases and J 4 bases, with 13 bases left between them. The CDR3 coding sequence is TGCAGTGCTAGAGAGGGGACCGCACGATACAATGAGCAGTTCTTC. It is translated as CSAREGTARYNEQFF.

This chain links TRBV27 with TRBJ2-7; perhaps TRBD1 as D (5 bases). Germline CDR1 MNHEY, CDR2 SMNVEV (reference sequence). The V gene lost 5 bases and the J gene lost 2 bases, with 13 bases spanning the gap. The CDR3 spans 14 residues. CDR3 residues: CASSPTDAAYEQYF. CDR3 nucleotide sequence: TGTGCCAGCAGTCCGACAGATGCCGCCTACGAGCAGTACTTC.

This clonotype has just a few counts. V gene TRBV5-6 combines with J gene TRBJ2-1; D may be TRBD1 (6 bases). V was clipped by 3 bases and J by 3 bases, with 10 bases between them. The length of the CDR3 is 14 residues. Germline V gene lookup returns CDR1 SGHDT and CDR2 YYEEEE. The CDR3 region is CASSYGTNYNEQFF. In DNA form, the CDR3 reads TGTGCCAGCAGCTACGGGACAAACTACAATGAGCAGTTCTTC.

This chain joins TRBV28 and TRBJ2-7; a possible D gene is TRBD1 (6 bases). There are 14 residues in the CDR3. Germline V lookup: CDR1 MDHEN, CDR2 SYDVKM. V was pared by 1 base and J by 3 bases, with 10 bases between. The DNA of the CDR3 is TGTGCCAGCAGTTTATCCCGGGACAACTACGAGCAGTACTTC. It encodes CASSLSRDNYEQYF. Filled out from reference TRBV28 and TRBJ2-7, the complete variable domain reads DVKVTQSSRYLVKRTGEKVFLECVQDMDHENMFWYRQDPGLGLRLIYFSYDVKMKEKGDIPEGYSVSREKKERFSLILESASTNQTSMYLCASSLSRDNYEQYFGPGTRLTVT.

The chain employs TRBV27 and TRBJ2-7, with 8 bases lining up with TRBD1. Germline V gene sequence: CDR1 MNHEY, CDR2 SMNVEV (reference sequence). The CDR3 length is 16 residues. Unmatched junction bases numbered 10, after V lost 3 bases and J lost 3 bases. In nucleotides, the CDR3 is TGTGCCAGCAGTTTCAAAGGACAGGGCTGGGGCTACGAGCAGTACTTC. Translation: CASSFKGQGWGYEQYF.

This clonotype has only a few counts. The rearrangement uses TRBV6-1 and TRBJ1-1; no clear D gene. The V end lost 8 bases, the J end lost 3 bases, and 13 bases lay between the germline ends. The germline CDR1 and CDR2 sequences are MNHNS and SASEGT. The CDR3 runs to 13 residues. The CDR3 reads CASARAQDTEAFF. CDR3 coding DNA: TGTGCCAGCGCGCGGGCCCAGGACACTGAAGCTTTCTTT.

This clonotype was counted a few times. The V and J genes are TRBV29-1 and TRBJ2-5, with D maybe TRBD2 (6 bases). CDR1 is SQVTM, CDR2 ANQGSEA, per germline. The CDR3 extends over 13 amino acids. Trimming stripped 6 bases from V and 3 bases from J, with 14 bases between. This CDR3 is CSVTGTLKETQYF. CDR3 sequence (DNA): TGCAGCGTCACGGGGACTTTGAAAGAGACCCAGTACTTC.